This T cell receptor beta chain was obtained from a study of T cell repertoires in cytomegalovirus infection. Looking at the study overall: From public TCR beta signatures came an indication of both CMV infection and matching HLA type.

Trimming cost V 6 bases and J 4 bases, with 10 bases left between them. Looked up from germline, CDR1 is DFQATT and CDR2 is SNEGSKA (reference sequence). The length of the CDR3 is 11 residues. TCRdb recomputed calls from the reads with MiXCR, one row per CDR3 protein. The table shows some 77,000 distinct CDR3 sequences, with roughly 3.6% occurring only once. This clonotype has at least ten counts. V gene TRBV20-1 combines with J gene TRBJ2-7; D may be TRBD1 (6 bases). Sample: PBMCs. The receptor was derived from a human donor in good health (CMV status not recorded). Some clones in this sample may be carry-over from other donors' samples. The CDR3 sequence is CSAPDSYEQYF. Here the CDR3 DNA reads TGCAGTGCCCCGGACAGTTACGAGCAGTACTTC.